This record looks at one T cell receptor beta chain sequence and its context. Its matching antigen is unknown. Naive CD8 isolation took CD45RO-negative cells positively selected for CCR7 and excluded terminally differentiated effector memory CD45RA+ cells. In the source study's methods: Quality scores were absent from the junction-only immunoSEQ sequences, so filtering differed. TCRdb's copy holds only in-frame clones and misses some; the assay was immunoSEQ multiplex PCR. That table gives V, J and clone size, and the DNA gave D and trimming. The profile shows about 2.1 million clones, more than 85% of them singletons. Germline V gives CDR1 MNHEY, CDR2 SVGAGI. Trimming cost V 8 bases and J 3 bases; bases outside gene matches: 5. This CDR3 has 14 amino acids. The record originates from a study of shared clonotypes between healthy human individuals. For the study at large: Donors had three CD4 naive, three CD4 memory, two CD8 naive and one CD8 memory plate apiece.

Study results and limitations: The donor pool, a small one, limited the genetic and exposure-history diversity represented. It was observed that approximately 5% of naive CD4 clonotypes were shared across several donors.

Sequences were obtained from naive CD8+ T cells from PBMCs. The origin of this receptor is a man younger than 35 in good health. Some clones in this sample may be carry-over from other donors' samples. This rearrangement joins TRBV6-5 to TRBJ2-2; the match to TRBD1 covers 8 bases. CDR3 sequence reads: CASQGAIDTGELFF. The CDR3 DNA follows: TGTGCCAGCCAGGGGGCTATCGACACCGGGGAGCTGTTTTTT.